This T cell receptor (beta chain) was documented in a study of Ad26.COV2.S vaccination and SARS-CoV-2 variants. For the study at large: Ad26.COV2.S, an intramuscular injection, was given once or twice 56 days apart. The study's findings and limits: Placebo recipients showed lower spike-specific TCR breadth than vaccinees.

Generated by immunoSEQ multiplex PCR, the TCRdb table keeps only in-frame clones and is missing some. The sample contains approximately 410,000 clones, more than 75% of which appear only once. Treatment described: around 19 received Ad26.COV2.S at low or high dose, single or two shots; roughly 5 received placebo; per-sample allocation not given. Samples came from day 63 after the first vaccine or placebo injection. Germline loops: CDR1 LNHDA, CDR2 SQIVND (reference sequence). The CDR3 runs 12 residues. V gave up 1 base and J gave up 6 bases, with 7 bases separating them. In regard to this clone: Its cognate antigen is unknown.

Specimen: peripheral blood, collected in a trial of Ad26.COV2.S vaccine versus placebo. This sequence joins TRBV19 and TRBJ2-7, with D perhaps given as TRBD1 or TRBD2 (5 bases each). The source of this sequence is a person between 18 and 65 years old who received the Ad26.COV2.S COVID-19 vaccine or a placebo. CDR3 bases: TGTGCCAGTAGTATAGGGGACCTCGAGCAGTACTTC. It translates to CASSIGDLEQYF.